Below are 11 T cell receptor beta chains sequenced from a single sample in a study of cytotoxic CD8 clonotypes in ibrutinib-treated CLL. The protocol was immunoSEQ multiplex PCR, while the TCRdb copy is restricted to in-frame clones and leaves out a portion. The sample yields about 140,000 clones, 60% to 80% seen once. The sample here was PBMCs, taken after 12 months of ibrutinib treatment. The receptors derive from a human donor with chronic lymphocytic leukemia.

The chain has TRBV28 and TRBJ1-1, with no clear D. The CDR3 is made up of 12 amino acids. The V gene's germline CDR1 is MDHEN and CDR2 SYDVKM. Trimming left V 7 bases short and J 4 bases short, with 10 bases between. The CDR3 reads CASKPTVTEAFF. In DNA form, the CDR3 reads TGTGCCAGCAAGCCAACAGTCACTGAAGCTTTCTTT.

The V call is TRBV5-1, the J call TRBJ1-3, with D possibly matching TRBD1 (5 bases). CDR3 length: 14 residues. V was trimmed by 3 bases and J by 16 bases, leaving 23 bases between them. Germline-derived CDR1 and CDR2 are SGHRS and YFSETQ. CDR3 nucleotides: TGCGCCAGCAGCTCCGAGGGGCAGGAGGACTCGAGGTATTTT. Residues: CASSSEGQEDSRYF.

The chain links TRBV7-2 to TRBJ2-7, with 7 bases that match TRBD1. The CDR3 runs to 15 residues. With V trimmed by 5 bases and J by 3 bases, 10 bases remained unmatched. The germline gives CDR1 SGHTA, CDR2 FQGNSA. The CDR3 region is CASSLQSTGYYEQYF. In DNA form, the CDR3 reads TGTGCCAGCAGCCTACAATCGACAGGGTACTACGAGCAGTACTTC.

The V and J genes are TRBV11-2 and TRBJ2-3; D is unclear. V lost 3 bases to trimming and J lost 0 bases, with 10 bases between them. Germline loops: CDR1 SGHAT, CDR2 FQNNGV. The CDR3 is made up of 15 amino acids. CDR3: CASSFQDPSTDTQYF. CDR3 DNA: TGTGCCAGCAGCTTTCAGGACCCTAGCACAGATACGCAGTATTTT.

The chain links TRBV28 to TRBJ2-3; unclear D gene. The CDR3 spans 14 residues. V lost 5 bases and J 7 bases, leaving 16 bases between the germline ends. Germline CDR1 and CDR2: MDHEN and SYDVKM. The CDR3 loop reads CASSPTPVSYTQYF. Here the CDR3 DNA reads TGTGCCAGCAGTCCCACCCCCGTATCGTATACGCAGTATTTT.

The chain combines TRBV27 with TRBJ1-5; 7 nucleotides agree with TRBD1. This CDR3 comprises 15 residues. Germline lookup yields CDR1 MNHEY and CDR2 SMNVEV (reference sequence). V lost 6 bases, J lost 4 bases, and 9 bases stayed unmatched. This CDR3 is CASRSYGGQNQPQHF. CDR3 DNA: TGTGCCAGCAGGTCCTATGGGGGACAGAATCAGCCCCAGCATTTT.

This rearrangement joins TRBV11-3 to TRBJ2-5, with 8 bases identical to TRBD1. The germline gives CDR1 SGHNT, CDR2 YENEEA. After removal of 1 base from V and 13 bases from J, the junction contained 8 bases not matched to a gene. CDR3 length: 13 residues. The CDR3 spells CASSLVVGDRTYF. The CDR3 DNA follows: TGTGCCAGCAGCTTAGTGGTAGGGGACAGGACGTACTTC.

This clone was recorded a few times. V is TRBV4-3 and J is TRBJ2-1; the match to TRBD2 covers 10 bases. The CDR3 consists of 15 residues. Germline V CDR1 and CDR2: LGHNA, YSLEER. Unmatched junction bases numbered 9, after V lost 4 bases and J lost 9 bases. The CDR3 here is CASSPPASGRGEQFF. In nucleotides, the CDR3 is TGCGCCAGCAGCCCCCCGGCTAGCGGGAGAGGTGAGCAGTTCTTC.

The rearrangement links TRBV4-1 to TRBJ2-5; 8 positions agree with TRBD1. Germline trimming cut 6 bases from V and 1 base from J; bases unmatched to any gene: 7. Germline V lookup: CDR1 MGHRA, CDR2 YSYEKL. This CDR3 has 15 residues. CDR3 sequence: CASSMLTGGQETQYF. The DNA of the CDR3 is TGCGCCAGCAGTATGCTCACAGGGGGCCAAGAGACCCAGTACTTC.

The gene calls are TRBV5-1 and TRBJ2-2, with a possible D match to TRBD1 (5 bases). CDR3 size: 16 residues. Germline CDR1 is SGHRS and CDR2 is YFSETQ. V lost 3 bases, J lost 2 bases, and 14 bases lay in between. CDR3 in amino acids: CASSSSPRVNTGELFF. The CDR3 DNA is TGCGCCAGCAGCTCCTCCCCCAGGGTCAACACCGGGGAGCTGTTTTTT.

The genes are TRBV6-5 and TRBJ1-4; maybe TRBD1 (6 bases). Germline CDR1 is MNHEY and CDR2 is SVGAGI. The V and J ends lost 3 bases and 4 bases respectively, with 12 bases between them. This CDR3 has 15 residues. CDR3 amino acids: CASSYWEGGNEKLFF. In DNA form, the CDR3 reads TGTGCCAGCAGTTATTGGGAGGGGGGTAATGAAAAACTGTTTTTT.